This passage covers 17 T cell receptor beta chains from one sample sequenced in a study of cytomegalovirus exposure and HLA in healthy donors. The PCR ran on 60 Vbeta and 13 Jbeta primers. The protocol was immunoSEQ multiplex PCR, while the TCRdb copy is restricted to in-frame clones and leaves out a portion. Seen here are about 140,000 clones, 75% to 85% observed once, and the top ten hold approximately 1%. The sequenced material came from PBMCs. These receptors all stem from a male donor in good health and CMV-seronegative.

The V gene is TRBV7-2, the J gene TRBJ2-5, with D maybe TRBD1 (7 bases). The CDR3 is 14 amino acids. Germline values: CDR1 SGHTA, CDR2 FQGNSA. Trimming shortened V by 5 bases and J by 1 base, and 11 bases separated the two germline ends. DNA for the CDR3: TGTGCCAGCAGCCGGGGGACAGCCCAAGAGACCCAGTACTTC. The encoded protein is CASSRGTAQETQYF.

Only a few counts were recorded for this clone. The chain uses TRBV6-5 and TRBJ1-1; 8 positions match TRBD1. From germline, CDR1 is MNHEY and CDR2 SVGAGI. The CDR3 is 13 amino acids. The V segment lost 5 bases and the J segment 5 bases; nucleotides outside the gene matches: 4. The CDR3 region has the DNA TGTGCCAGCAGTCCGACAGGGGAAACTGAAGCTTTCTTT. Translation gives CASSPTGETEAFF.

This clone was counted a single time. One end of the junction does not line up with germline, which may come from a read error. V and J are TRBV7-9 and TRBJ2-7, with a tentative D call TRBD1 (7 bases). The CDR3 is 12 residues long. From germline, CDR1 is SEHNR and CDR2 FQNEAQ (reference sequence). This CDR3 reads CSSSLPDREEYF. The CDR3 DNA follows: TGTTCCAGCAGCCTTCCCGACAGGGAGGAGTACTTC.

CDR3 amino acids: CASSLGWGQRLSTDTQYF. CDR3 bases: TGTGCCAGCAGCTTGGGATGGGGACAGCGCCTTAGCACAGATACGCAGTATTTT. The genes are TRBV5-4 and TRBJ2-3, with 7 bases identical to TRBD1. Looked up from germline, CDR1 is SGHNT and CDR2 is YYREEE (reference sequence). The CDR3 covers 18 residues. Trimming at V came to 0 bases and at J to 0 bases, leaving 10 bases not matched to a gene.

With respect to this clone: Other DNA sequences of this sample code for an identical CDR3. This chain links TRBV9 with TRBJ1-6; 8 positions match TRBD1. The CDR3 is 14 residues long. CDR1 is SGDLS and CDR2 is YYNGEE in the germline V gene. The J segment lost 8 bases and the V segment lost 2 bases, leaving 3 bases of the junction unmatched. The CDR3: CASSVGQGDSPLHF. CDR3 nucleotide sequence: TGTGCCAGCAGCGTCGGACAGGGAGATTCACCCCTCCACTTT.

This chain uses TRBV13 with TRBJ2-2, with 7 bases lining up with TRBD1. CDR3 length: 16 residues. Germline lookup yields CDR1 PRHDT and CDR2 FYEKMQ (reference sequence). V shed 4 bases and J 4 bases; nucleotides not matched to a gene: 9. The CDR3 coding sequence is TGTGCCAGCAGCTCCGTAGGGGCAGGGGGCACCGGGGAGCTGTTTTTT. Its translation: CASSSVGAGGTGELFF.

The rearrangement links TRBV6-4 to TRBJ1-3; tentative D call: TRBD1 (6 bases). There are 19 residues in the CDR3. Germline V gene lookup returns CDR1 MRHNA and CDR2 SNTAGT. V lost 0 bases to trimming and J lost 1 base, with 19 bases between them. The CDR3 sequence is CASSDSTGPILYSGNTIYF. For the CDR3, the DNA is TGTGCCAGCAGTGACTCCACAGGGCCAATCCTCTATTCTGGAAACACCATATATTTT.

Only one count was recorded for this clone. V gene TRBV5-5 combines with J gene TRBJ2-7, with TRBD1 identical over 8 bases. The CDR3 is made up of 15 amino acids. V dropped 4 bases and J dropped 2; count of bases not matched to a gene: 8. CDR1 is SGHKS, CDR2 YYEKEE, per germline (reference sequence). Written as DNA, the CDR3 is TGTGCCAGCAGCCTGGACAGGGTGCCTACCTACGAGCAGTACTTC. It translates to CASSLDRVPTYEQYF.

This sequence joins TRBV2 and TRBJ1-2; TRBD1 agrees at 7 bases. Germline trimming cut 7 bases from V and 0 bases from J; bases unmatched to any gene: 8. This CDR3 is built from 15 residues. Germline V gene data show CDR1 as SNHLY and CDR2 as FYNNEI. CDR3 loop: CASTFSGTANYGYTF. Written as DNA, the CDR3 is TGTGCCAGCACTTTCTCCGGGACAGCTAACTATGGCTACACCTTC. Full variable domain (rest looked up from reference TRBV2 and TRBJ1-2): EPEVTQTPSHQVTQMGQEVILRCVPISNHLYFYWYRQILGQKVEFLVSFYNNEISEKSEIFDDQFSVERPDGSNFTLKIRSTKLEDSAMYFCASTFSGTANYGYTFGSGTRLTVV.

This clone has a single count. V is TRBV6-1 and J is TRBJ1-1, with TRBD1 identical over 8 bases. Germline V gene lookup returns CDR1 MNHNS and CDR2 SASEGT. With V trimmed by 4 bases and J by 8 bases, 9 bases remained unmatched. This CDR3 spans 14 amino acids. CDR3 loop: CASSVGQGVIEAFF. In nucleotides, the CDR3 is TGTGCCAGCAGTGTTGGACAGGGAGTGATAGAAGCTTTCTTT.

In DNA form, the CDR3 reads TGTGCCAGCAGTGATTTCCGGCGGGAGACCCAGTACTTC. Its protein product is CASSDFRRETQYF. This chain uses TRBV6-1 with TRBJ2-5; D is unclear. V lost 3 bases, J lost 5 bases, and 10 bases lay in between. The CDR3 consists of 13 residues. Germline loops: CDR1 MNHNS, CDR2 SASEGT.

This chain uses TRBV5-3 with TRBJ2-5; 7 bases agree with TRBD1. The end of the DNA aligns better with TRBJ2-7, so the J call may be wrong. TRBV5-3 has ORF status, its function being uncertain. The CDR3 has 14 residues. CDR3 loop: CARSPGTAAYEQYF. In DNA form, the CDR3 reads TGTGCCAGAAGCCCCGGGACAGCCGCCTACGAGCAGTACTTC.

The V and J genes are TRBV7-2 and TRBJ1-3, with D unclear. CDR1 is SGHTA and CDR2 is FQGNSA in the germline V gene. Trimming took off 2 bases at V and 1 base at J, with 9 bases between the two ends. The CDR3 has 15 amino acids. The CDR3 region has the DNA TGTGCCAGCAGCTTATCGGGAATGTCTGGAAACACCATATATTTT. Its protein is CASSLSGMSGNTIYF.

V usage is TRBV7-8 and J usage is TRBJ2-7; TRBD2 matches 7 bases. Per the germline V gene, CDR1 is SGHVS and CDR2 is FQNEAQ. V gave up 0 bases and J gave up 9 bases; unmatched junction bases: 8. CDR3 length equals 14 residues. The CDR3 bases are TGTGCCAGCAGCTTAGCTGGGGAGGGTATATTGCAGTACTTC. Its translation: CASSLAGEGILQYF.

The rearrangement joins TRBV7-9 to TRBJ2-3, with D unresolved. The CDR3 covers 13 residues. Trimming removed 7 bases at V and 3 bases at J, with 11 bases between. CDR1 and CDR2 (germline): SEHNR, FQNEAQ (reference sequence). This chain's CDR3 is CASTLAATDTQYF. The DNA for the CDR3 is TGTGCCAGCACTTTAGCAGCTACAGATACGCAGTATTTT.

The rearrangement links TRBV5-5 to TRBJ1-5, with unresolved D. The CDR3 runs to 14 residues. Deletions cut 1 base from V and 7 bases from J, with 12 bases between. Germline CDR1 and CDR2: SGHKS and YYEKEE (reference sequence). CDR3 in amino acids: CASSLWEPRQPQHF. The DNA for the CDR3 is TGTGCCAGCAGCTTGTGGGAGCCAAGACAGCCCCAGCATTTT.

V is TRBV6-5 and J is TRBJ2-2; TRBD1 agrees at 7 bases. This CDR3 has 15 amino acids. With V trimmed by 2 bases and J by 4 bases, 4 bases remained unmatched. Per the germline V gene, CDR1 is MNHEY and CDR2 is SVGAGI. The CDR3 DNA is TGTGCCAGCAGTTACAGGGGGCCCAGCACCGGGGAGCTGTTTTTT. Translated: CASSYRGPSTGELFF.